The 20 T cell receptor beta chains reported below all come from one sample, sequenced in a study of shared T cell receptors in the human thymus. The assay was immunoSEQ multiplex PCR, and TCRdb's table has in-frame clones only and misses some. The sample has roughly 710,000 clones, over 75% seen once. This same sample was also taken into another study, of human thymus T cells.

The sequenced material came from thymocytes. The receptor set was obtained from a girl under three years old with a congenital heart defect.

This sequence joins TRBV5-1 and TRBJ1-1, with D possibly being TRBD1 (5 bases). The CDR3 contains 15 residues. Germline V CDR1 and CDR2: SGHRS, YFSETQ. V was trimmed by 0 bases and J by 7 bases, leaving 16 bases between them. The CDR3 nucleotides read TGCGCCAGCAGCTTGGTACGGGGGACCGCCGGTGAAGCTTTCTTT. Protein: CASSLVRGTAGEAFF.

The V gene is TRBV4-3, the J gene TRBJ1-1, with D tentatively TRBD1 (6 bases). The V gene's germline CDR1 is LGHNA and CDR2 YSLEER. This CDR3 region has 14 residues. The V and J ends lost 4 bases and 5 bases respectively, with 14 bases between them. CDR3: CASSPQGGFTEAFF. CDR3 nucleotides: TGCGCCAGCAGCCCACAGGGCGGTTTTACTGAAGCTTTCTTT.

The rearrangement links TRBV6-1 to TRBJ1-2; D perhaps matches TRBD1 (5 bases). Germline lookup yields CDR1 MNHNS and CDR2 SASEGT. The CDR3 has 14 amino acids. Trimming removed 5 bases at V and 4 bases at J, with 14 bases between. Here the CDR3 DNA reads TGTGCCAGCAGTCAGGAGACAGCAACCTATGGCTACACCTTC. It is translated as CASSQETATYGYTF.

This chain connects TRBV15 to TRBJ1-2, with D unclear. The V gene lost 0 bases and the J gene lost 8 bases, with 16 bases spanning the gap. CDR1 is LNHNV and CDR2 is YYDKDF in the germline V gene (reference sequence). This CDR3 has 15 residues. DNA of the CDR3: TGTGCCACCAGCAGAGACATGGGTGGGGAGGACGGCTACACCTTC. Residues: CATSRDMGGEDGYTF.

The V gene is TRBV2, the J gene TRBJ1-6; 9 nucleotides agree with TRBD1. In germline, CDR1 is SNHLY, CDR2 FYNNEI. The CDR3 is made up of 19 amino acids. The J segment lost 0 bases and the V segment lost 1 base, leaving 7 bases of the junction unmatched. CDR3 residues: CASSEGGDRESSYNSPLHF. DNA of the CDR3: TGTGCCAGCAGTGAAGGTGGGGACAGGGAAAGCTCCTATAATTCACCCCTCCACTTT.

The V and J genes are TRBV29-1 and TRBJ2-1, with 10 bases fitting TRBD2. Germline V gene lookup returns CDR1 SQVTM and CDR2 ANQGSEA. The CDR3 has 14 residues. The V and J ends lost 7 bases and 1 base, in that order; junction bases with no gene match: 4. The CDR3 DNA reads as TGCAGCGGCTTAGCGGGGGGATCCTACAATGAGCAGTTCTTC. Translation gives CSGLAGGSYNEQFF.

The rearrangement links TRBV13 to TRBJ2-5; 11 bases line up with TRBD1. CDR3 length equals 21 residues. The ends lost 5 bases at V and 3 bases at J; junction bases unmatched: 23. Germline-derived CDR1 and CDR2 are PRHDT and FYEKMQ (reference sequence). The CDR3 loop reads CASSARRDEPGQGVPKETQYF. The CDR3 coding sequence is TGTGCCAGCAGCGCACGGCGGGACGAACCGGGACAGGGGGTCCCTAAAGAGACCCAGTACTTC.

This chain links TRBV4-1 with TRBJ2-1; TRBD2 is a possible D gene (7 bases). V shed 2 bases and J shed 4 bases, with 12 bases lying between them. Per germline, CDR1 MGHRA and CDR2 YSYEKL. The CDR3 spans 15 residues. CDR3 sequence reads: CASSQRRGPYNEQFF. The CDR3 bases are TGCGCCAGCAGCCAACGGCGGGGGCCGTACAATGAGCAGTTCTTC.

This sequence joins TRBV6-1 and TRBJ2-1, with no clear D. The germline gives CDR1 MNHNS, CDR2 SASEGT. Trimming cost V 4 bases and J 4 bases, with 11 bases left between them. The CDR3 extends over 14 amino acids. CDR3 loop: CASSGAGAYNEQFF. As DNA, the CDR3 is TGTGCCAGCAGTGGGGCAGGCGCTTACAATGAGCAGTTCTTC.

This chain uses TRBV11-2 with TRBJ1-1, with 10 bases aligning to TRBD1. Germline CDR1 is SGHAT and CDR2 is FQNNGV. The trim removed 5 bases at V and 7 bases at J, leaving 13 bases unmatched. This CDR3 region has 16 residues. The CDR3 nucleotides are TGTGCCAGCAGCGCTCGACAGGGGGCAGATATGGATGAAGCTTTCTTT. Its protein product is CASSARQGADMDEAFF. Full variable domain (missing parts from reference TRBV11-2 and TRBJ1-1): EAGVAQSPRYKIIEKRQSVAFWCNPISGHATLYWYQQILGQGPKLLIQFQNNGVVDDSQLPKDRFSAERLKGVDSTLKIQPAKLEDSAVYLCASSARQGADMDEAFFGQGTRLTVV.

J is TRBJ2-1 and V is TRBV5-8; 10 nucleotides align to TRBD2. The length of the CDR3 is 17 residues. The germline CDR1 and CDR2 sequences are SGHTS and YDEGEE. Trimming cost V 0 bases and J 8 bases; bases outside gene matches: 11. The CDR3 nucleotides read TGTGCCAGCAGCTTGGCCGCTAGCGGGGGTCGTGCGGATGAGCAGTTCTTC. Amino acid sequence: CASSLAASGGRADEQFF.

In DNA, the CDR3 is TGTGCCAGCAGTGAACAGGGGCCGTGTGGCTACACCTTC. It is translated as CASSEQGPCGYTF. This chain links TRBV6-5 with TRBJ1-2; 7 bases are shared with TRBD1. The CDR3 has 13 amino acids. The V gene's germline CDR1 is MNHEY and CDR2 SVGAGI. Trimming at V came to 5 bases and at J to 7 bases, leaving 7 bases not matched to a gene.

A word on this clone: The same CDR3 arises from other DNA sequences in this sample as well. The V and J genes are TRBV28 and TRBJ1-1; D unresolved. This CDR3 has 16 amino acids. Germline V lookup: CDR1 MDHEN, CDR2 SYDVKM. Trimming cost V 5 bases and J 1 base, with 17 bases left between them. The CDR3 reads CASSLPTRQGNTEAFF. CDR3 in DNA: TGTGCCAGCAGTCTACCTACGCGACAAGGGAACACTGAAGCTTTCTTT.

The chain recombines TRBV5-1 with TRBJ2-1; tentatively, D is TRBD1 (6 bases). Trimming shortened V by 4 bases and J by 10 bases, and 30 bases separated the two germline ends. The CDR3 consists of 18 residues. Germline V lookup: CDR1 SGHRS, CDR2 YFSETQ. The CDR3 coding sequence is TGCGCCAGCAGCCCCTTAGTCGGGTGGCAGGGGTCTTTAAGGGAGCAGTTCTTC. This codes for CASSPLVGWQGSLREQFF.

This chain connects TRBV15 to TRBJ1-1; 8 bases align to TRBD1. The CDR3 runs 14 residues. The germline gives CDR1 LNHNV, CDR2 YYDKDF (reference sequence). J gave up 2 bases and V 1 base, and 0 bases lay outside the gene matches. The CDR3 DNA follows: TGTGCCACCAGCAGAGCAGGGGGCAACACTGAAGCTTTCTTT. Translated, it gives CATSRAGGNTEAFF.

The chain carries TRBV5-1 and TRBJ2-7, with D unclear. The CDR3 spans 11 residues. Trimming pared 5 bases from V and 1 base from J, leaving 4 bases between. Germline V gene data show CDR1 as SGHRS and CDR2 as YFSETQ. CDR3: CASSSSYEQYF. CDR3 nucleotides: TGCGCCAGCAGTTCTTCCTACGAGCAGTACTTC.

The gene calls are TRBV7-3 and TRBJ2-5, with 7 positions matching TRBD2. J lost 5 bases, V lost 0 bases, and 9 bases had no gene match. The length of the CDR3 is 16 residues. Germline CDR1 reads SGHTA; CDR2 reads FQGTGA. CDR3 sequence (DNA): TGTGCCAGCAGCTTAACTGGGAGCGGGGTCGCTGAGACCCAGTACTTC. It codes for CASSLTGSGVAETQYF. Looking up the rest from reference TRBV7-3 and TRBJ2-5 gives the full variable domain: GAGVSQTPSNKVTEKGKYVELRCDPISGHTALYWYRQSLGQGPEFLIYFQGTGAADDSGLPNDRFFAVRPEGSVSTLKIQRTERGDSAVYLCASSLTGSGVAETQYFGPGTRLLVL.

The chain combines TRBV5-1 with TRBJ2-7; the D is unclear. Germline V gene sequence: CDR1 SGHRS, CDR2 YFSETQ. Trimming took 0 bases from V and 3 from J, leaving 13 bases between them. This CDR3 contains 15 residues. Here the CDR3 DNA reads TGCGCCAGCAGCTTGGCTCGACTCCCTCTCTACGAGCAGTACTTC. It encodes CASSLARLPLYEQYF. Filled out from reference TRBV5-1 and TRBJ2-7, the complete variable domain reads KAGVTQTPRYLIKTRGQQVTLSCSPISGHRSVSWYQQTPGQGLQFLFEYFSETQRNKGNFPGRFSGRQFSNSRSEMNVSTLELGDSALYLCASSLARLPLYEQYFGPGTRLTVT.

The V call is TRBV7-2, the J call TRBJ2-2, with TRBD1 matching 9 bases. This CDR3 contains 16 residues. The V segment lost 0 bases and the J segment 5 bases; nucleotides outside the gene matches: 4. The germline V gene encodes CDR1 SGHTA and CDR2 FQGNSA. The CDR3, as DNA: TGTGCCAGCAGCTTAGCCGGGACAGGGAAGACCGGGGAGCTGTTTTTT. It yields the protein CASSLAGTGKTGELFF.

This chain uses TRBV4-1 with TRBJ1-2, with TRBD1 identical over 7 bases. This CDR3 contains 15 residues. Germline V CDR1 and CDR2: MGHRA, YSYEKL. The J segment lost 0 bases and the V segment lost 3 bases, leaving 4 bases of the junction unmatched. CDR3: CASSQRGQTNYGYTF. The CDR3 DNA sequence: TGCGCCAGCAGCCAGAGGGGACAGACTAACTATGGCTACACCTTC.